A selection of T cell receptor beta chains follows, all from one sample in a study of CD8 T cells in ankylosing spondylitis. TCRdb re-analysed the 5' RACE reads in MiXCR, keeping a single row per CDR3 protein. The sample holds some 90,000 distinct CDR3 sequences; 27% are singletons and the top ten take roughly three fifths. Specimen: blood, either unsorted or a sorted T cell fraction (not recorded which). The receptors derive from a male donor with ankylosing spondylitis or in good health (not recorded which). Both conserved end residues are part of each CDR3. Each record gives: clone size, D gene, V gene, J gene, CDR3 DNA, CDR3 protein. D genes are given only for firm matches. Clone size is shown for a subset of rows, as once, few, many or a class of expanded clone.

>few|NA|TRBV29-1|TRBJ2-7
TGCAGCGTTGAAGGTGGGCCAGGGGCCGAGCAGTACTTC
CSVEGGPGAEQYF
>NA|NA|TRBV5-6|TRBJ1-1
TGTGCCAGCAGCATTCCTCCGGGGAGAAGGGACACTGAAGCTTTCTTT
CASSIPPGRRDTEAFF
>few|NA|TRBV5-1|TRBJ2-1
TGCGCCAGCAGCTTGGCCATCTCATCCTACAATGAGCAGTTCTTC
CASSLAISSYNEQFF
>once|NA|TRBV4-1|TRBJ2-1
TGCGCCAGCAGCCAACATCCCCTAACTGGACCCTACAATGAGCAGTTCTTC
CASSQHPLTGPYNEQFF
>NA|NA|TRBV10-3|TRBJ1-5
TGTGCCATCAGTGAAGAGGGGCTCGGGCAGCCCCAGCATTTT
CAISEEGLGQPQHF
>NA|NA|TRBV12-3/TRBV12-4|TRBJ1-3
TGTGCCAGCAGTTTAGGTTCTTGGGGCTCTGGAAACACCATATATTTT
CASSLGSWGSGNTIYF
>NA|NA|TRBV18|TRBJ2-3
TGTGCCAGCTCACGAGCAACTAGCACAGATACGCAGTATTTT
CASSRATSTDTQYF
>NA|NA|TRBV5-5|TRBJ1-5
TGTGCCAGCGGCCGGGGGGGCGCCGATCAGCCCCAGCATTTT
CASGRGGADQPQHF
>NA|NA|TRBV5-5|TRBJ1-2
TGTGCCAGCAGCTTGGGAAGTGTAGCTAACTATGGCTACACCTTC
CASSLGSVANYGYTF
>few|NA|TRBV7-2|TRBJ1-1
TGTGCCAGCAGCCTACAGATGAACACTGAAGCTTTCTTT
CASSLQMNTEAFF
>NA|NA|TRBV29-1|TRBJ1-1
TGCAGCGTTGTGCCCGCTACTCAGAACACTGAAGCTTTCTTT
CSVVPATQNTEAFF
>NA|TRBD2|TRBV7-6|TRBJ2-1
TGTGCCAGCAGCTCGGCTTGGACTAGCGGGGCTAGCTCCTACAATGAGCAGTTCTTC
CASSSAWTSGASSYNEQFF
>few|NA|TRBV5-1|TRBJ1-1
TGCGCCAGCAGTTCAGACCGAACGGGCGACACTGAAGCTTTCTTT
CASSSDRTGDTEAFF
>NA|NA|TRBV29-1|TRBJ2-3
TGCAGAGCCCATACGCAGTATTTT
CRAHTQYF
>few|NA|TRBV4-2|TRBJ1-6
TGTGCCAGCAGCCGCGGAACAGGGAATTCACCCCTCCACTTT
CASSRGTGNSPLHF
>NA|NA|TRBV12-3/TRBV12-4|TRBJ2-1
TGTGCCAGCAGTTTTGTTAATAGCGCCTACAATGAGCAGTTCTTC
CASSFVNSAYNEQFF
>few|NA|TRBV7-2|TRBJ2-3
TGTGCCAGCAGCTCCAGGGCCAGTAGCACAGATACGCAGTATTTT
CASSSRASSTDTQYF
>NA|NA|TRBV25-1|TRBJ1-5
TGTGCCAGCAGTGAATCGGGGTCACAGCCCCAGCATTTT
CASSESGSQPQHF
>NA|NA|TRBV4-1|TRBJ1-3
TGCGCCAGCAGCCAAGAAGGGGCGTCGAGCTCTGGAAACACCATATATTTT
CASSQEGASSSGNTIYF
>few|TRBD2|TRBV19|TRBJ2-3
TGTGCCAGTAGTCCGGGACTAGGGAGCACAGATACGCAGTATTTT
CASSPGLGSTDTQYF
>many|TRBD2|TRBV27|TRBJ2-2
TGTGCCAGCAGCCTAGCGGGAAAGACCGGGGAGCTGTTTTTT
CASSLAGKTGELFF
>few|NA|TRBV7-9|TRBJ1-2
TGTGCCAGCAGCTTAGCGCCCCCCAGGGGCCTCGGTGATGACTTC
CASSLAPPRGLGDDF
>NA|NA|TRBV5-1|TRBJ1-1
TGCGCCAGCAGCTCCCTCGGGGAGGTCACTGAAGCTTTCTTT
CASSSLGEVTEAFF
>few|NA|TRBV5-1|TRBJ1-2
TGCGCCAGCAGCTTGGGGGCTGGGACATCGGGCGGCTACACCTTC
CASSLGAGTSGGYTF
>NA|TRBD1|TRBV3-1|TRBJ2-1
TGTGCCAGCAGCCACGTACATGGACAGGGGGGGAGCTCCTACAATGAGCAGTTCTTC
CASSHVHGQGGSSYNEQFF
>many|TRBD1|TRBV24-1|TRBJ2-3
TGTGCCACCAGTGATGAGGGACAGGGGGCTGGAGATACGCAGTATTTT
CATSDEGQGAGDTQYF